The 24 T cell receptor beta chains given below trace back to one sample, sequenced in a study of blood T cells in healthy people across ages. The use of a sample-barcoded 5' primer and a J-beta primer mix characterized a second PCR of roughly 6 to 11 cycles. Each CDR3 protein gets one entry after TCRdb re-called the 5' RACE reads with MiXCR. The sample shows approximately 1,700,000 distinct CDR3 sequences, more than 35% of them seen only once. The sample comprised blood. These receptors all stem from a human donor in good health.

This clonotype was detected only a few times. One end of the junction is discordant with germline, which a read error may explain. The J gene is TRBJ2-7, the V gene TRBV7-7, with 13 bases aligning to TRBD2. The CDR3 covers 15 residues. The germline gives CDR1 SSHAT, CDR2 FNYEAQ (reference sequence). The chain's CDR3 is CASSSTSGGLHEQYF. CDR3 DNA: TGTGCTAGCAGCTCGACTAGCGGGGGGCTCCACGAGCAGTACTTC. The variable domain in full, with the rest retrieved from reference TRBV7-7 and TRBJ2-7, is GAGVSQSPRYKVTKRGQDVTLRCDPISSHATLYWYQQALGQGPEFLTYFNYEAQPDKSGLPSDRFSAERPEGSISTLTIQRTEQRDSAMYRCASSSTSGGLHEQYFGPGTRLTVT.

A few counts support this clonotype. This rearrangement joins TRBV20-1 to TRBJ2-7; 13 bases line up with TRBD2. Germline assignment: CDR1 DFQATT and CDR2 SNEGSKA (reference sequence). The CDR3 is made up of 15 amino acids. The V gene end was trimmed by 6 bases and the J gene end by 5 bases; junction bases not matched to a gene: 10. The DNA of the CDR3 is TGCAGTGCCCGAAGGGGACTAGCGGGGATTAACGAGCAGTACTTC. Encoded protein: CSARRGLAGINEQYF.

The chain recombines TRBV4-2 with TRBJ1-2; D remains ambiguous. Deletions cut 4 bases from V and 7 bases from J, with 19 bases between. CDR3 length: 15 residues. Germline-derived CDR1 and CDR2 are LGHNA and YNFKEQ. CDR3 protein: CASSPGTLYYSGYTF. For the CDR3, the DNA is TGTGCCAGCAGCCCCGGAACTCTTTACTATTCTGGCTACACCTTC.

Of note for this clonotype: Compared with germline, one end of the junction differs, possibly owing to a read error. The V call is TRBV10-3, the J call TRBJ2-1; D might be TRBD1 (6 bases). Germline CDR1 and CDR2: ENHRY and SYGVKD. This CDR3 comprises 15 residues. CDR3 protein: CATSEKAAGGGEQFF. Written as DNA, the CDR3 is TGTGCCACCAGTGAGAAGGCGGCTGGGGGCGGGGAGCAGTTCTTC.

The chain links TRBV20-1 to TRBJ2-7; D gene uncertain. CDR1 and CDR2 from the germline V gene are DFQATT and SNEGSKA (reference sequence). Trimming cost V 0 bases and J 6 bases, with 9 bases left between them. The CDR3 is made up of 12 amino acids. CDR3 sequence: CSARDLTTEQYF. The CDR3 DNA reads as TGCAGTGCTAGAGATTTGACGACCGAGCAGTACTTC.

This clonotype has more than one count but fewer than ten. CDR3 nucleotide sequence: TGCAGTGCTAGAGCTTATATAGGAGGACAGAAGTACAATCAGCCCCAGCATTTT. This sequence encodes CSARAYIGGQKYNQPQHF. This chain joins TRBV20-1 and TRBJ1-5; tentatively, D is TRBD1 (6 bases). This CDR3 is built from 18 residues. V was shortened by 1 base and J by 3 bases, with 22 bases between the two germline ends. Germline V CDR1 and CDR2: DFQATT, SNEGSKA (reference sequence).

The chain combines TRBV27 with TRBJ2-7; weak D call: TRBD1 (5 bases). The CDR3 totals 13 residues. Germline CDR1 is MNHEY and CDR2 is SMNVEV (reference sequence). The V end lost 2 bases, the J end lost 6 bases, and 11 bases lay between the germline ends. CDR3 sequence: CASSLGAGREQYF. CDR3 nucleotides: TGTGCCAGCAGTTTAGGGGCAGGGCGCGAGCAGTACTTC.

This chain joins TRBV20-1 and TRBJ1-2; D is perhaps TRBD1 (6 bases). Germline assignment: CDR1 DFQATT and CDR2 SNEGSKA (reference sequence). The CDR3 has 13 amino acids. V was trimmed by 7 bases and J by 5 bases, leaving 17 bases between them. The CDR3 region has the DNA TGCAGTGTGGGATACAGGGCCAATTATGGCTACACCTTC. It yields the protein CSVGYRANYGYTF.

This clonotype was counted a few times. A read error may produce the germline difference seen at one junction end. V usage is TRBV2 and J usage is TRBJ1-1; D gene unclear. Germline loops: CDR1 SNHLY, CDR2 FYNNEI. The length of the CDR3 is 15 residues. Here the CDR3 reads CASSEVGSSRTEAFF. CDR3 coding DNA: TGTGCCAGCAGCGAAGTCGGGTCATCGCGGACTGAAGCTTTCTTT. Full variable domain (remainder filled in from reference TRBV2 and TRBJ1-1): EPEVTQTPSHQVTQMGQEVILRCVPISNHLYFYWYRQILGQKVEFLVSFYNNEISEKSEIFDDQFSVERPDGSNFTLKIRSTKLEDSAMYFCASSEVGSSRTEAFFGQGTRLTVV.

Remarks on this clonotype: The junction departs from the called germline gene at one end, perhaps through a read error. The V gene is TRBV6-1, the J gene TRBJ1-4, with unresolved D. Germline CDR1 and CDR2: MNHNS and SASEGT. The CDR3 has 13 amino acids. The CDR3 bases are TGCGCCAGCAGTGAAGTCAGTAATGAAAAACTGTTTTTT. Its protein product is CASSEVSNEKLFF.

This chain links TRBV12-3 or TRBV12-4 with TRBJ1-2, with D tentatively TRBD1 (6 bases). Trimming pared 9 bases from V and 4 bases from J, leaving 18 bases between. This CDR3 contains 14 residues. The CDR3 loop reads CASKETGQPYGYTF. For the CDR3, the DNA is TGTGCCAGTAAAGAGACTGGACAGCCCTATGGCTACACCTTC.

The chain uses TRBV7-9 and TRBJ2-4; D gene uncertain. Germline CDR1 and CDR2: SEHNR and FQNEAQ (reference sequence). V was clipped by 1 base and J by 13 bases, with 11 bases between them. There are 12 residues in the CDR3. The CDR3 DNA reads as TGTGCCAGCAGCTTAGACCGAGGAGTACAGTACTTC. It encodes CASSLDRGVQYF.

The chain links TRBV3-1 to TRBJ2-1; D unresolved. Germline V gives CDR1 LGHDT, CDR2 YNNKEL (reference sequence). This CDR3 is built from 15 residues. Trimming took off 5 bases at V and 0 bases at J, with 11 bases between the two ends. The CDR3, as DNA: TGTGCCAGCAGCTTTACAGTATCCTCCTACAATGAGCAGTTCTTC. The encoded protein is CASSFTVSSYNEQFF.

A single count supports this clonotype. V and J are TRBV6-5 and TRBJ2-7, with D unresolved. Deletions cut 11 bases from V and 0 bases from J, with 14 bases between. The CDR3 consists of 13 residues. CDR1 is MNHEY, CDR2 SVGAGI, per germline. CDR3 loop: CAGHRSSSYEQYF. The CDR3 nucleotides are TGTGCCGGCCATCGGTCAAGCTCCTACGAGCAGTACTTC.

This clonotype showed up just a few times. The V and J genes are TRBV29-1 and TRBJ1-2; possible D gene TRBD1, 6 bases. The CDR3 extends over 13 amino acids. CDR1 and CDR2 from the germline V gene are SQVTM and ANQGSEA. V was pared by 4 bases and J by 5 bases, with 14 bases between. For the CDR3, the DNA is TGCAGCGTTGTGGGGGGCGAGGAATATGGCTACACCTTC. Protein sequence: CSVVGGEEYGYTF. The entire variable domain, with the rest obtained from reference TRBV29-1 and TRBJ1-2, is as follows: SAVISQKPSRDICQRGTSLTIQCQVDSQVTMMFWYRQQPGQSLTLIATANQGSEATYESGFVIDKFPISRPNLTFSTLTVSNMSPEDSSIYLCSVVGGEEYGYTFGSGTRLTVV.

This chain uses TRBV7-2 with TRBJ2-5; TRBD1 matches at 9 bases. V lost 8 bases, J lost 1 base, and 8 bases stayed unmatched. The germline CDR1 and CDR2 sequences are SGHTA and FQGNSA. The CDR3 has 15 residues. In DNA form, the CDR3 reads TGTGCCAGCGTACGAATGGACAGGGGCCAAGAGACCCAGTACTTC. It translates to CASVRMDRGQETQYF.

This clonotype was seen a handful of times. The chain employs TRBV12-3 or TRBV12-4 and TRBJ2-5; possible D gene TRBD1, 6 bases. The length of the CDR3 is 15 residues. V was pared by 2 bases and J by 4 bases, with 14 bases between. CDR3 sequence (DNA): TGTGCCAGCAGTTTAACTAACCGGGACATAGAGACCCAGTACTTC. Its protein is CASSLTNRDIETQYF.

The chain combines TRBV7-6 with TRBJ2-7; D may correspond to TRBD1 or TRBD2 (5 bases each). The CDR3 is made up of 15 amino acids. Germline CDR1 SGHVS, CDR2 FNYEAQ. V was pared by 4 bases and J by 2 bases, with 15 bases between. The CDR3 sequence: CASSSARGPTYEQYF. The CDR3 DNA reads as TGTGCCAGCAGCTCCGCGAGGGGACCCACCTACGAGCAGTACTTC.

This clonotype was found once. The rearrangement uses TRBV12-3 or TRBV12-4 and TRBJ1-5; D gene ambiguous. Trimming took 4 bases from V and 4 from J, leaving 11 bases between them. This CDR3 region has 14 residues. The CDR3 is CASSSQVPNQPQHF. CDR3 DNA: TGTGCCAGCAGTTCTCAGGTACCGAATCAGCCCCAGCATTTT.

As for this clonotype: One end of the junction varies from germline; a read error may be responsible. The CDR3 DNA follows: TGTGCCAGCAGAAAACAGGGGGCTAAGGAAAAACTGTTTTTT. This codes for CASRKQGAKEKLFF. This chain links TRBV12-3 or TRBV12-4 with TRBJ1-4; TRBD1 aligns across 9 bases. The CDR3 extends over 14 amino acids.

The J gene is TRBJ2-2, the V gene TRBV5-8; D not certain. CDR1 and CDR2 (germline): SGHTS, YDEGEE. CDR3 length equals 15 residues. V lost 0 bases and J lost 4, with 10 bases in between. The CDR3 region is CASSLEPASTGELFF. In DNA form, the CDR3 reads TGTGCCAGCAGCTTGGAACCGGCGAGCACCGGGGAGCTGTTTTTT.

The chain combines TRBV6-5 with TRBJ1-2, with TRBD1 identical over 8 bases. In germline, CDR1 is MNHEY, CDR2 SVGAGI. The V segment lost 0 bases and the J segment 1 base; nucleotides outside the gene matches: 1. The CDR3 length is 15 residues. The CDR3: CASSYSGQDNYGYTF. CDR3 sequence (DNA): TGTGCCAGCAGTTACTCGGGACAGGATAACTATGGCTACACCTTC.

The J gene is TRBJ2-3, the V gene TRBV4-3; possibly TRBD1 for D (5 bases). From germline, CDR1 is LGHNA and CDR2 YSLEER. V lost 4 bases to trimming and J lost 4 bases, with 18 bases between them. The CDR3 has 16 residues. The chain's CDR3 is CASSPLNGEGADTQYF. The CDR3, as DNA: TGCGCCAGCAGCCCCTTAAATGGGGAAGGGGCAGATACGCAGTATTTT.

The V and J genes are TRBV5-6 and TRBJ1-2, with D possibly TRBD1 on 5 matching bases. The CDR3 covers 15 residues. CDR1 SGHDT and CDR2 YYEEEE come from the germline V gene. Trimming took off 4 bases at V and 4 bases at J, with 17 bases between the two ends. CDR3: CASSEINRSLYGYTF. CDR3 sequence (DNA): TGTGCCAGCAGCGAGATAAACAGGTCCCTCTATGGCTACACCTTC.